This T cell receptor (beta chain) was recovered during a study of regulatory T cells in long-lasting Graves disease. Time point of the sample: persistent/refractory GD, antithyroid drugs over 5 years with positive TRAb. There was RNA extracted from PBMCs, and the TCR library was made from it. Germline CDR1 MDHEN, CDR2 SYDVKM. CDR3 length equals 19 residues. After removal of 2 bases from V and 0 bases from J, the junction contained 6 bases not matched to a gene. The TCR beta library used iRepertoire HTBI primers with Arm-PCR amplification of CDR3. TCRdb ran MiXCR on the multiplex PCR reads and lists one entry per CDR3 protein. The table has around 400,000 distinct CDR3 sequences, around 23% seen once.

The receptor comes from a female donor with Graves disease. The chain joins TRBV28 to TRBJ2-3; 15 bases map to TRBD2. The sample in question was peripheral blood mononuclear cells (PBMCs), obtained when the disease was refractory, from a patient treated with antithyroid drugs. CDR3 DNA sequence: TGTGCCAGCAGTTTAATCAGGACTAGCGGGAGGGAAAGCACAGATACGCAGTATTTT. Amino acids: CASSLIRTSGRESTDTQYF.